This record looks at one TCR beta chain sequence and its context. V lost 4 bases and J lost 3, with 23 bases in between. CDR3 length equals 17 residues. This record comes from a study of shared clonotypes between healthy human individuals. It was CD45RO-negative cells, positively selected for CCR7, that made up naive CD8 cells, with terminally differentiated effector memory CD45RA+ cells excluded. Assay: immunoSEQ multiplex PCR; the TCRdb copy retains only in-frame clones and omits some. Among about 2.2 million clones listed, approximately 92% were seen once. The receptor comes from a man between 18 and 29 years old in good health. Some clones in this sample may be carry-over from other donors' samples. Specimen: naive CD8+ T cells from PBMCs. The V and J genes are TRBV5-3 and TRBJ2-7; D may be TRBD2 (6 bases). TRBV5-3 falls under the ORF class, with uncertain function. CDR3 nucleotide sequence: TGTGCCAGAAGCCCGGGAGCCTACGGACACCTACACTACGAGCAGTACTTC. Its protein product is CARSPGAYGHLHYEQYF.